One sample yielded the 2 T cell receptor beta chains listed below, sequenced in a study of T cells in Graves' hyperthyroidism and ophthalmopathy. TCR beta CDR3 regions were amplified from RNA transcripts. A first-round RT-PCR of the TCR CDR3 used the HTBI primer set. TCRdb analysed the multiplex PCR reads with MiXCR anew, one entry per CDR3 protein. The sample shows approximately 610,000 distinct CDR3 sequences, 16% of them seen only once. Sequencing input: blood. The receptors here all came from a woman younger than 30 with Graves' hyperthyroidism.

This clonotype was seen a handful of times. The DNA of the CDR3 is TGCAGCGTTACTACGGGCGGTGGAAACACCATATATTTT. Translation: CSVTTGGGNTIYF. This chain joins TRBV29-1 and TRBJ1-3; D not certain. Germline V gene data show CDR1 as SQVTM and CDR2 as ANQGSEA. The CDR3 has 13 residues. V lost 5 bases and J 3 bases, leaving 11 bases between the germline ends.

The chain carries TRBV12-5 and TRBJ2-2; D possibly matches TRBD1 or TRBD2 (5 bases each). Germline-derived CDR1 and CDR2 are LGHNT and FRNRAP. With 5 bases removed from V and 3 bases from J, the gap between germline ends came to 10 bases. CDR3 length equals 14 residues. The CDR3 is CASGRDQDTGELFF. As DNA, the CDR3 is TGTGCTAGTGGTAGGGACCAAGACACCGGGGAGCTGTTTTTT.